This TCR beta chain is from a study of blood T cell repertoires in COVID-19. Participants were placed into cohorts based on the clinical history they reported. Within 2 weeks before study entry, exposed participants met a COVID-19 case. Original handling: Amplification with reference gene primers provided the estimates of nucleated cell counts. Sequenced by immunoSEQ multiplex PCR; TCRdb stores in-frame clones only, minus some. V, J and clone size derive from that table, while D and trimming were established from the DNA sequence. The sample shows 270,000 or so clones, approximately 89% of them seen only once. CDR1 and CDR2 (germline): DFQATT, SNEGSKA (reference sequence). This CDR3 is built from 15 residues. V gave up 3 bases and J gave up 0 bases; unmatched junction bases: 8.

This sequence was found in a man aged 35 to 55 who had been exposed to COVID-19. What was sequenced was PBMCs or T cells enriched from blood (not recorded which). This chain joins TRBV20-1 and TRBJ2-7, with 7 bases fitting TRBD2. CDR3 in DNA: TGCAGTGCTAGTTGGGGCGGGAGCTCCTCCTACGAGCAGTACTTC. Translation: CSASWGGSSSYEQYF.